Below, 23 T cell receptor beta chains from the same sample are listed, as sequenced in a study of shared clonotypes between healthy human individuals. Sequenced by immunoSEQ multiplex PCR; TCRdb stores in-frame clones only, minus some. The sample consists of some 2.1 million clones, just under 95% of them appearing once. Positive CCR7 selection of CD45RO-negative cells yielded the naive CD8 cells, and terminally differentiated effector memory CD45RA+ cells were excluded. The sequenced material came from naive CD8+ T cells sorted from blood. The receptors come from a man aged 18-30 years in good health.

The V gene is TRBV19, the J gene TRBJ1-6; TRBD1 might be the D (6 bases). The CDR3 has 14 residues. Germline CDR1 reads LNHDA; CDR2 reads SQIVND (reference sequence). V was clipped by 0 bases and J by 10 bases, with 10 bases between them. CDR3 region: CASSIEGARSPLHF. The DNA of the CDR3 is TGTGCCAGTAGTATAGAGGGGGCTCGGTCACCCCTCCACTTT. Supplemented by reference TRBV19 and TRBJ1-6, the full variable domain reads DGGITQSPKYLFRKEGQNVTLSCEQNLNHDAMYWYRQDPGQGLRLIYYSQIVNDFQKGDIAEGYSVSREKKESFPLTVTSAQKNPTAFYLCASSIEGARSPLHFGNGTRLTVT.

CDR3 sequence: CAWPPHTPCCQPQHF. Here the CDR3 DNA reads TGTGCCTGGCCACCTCACACCCCCTGTTGTCAGCCCCAGCATTTT. This chain uses TRBV30 with TRBJ1-5; D is ambiguous. Trimming stripped 5 bases from V and 6 bases from J, with 20 bases between. The CDR3 runs to 15 residues. CDR1 is GTSNPN and CDR2 is SVGIG in the germline V gene (reference sequence).

This sequence joins TRBV25-1 and TRBJ1-2; tentatively, D is TRBD1 (6 bases). Trimming removed 3 bases from V and 5 bases from J, with 10 bases in between. Per germline, CDR1 MGHDK and CDR2 SYGVNS. This CDR3 has 13 amino acids. For the CDR3, the DNA is TGTGCCAGCAGTGAGGGGGCGGGGTATGGCTACACCTTC. Its protein is CASSEGAGYGYTF.

The chain uses TRBV5-6 and TRBJ2-3; 9 positions agree with TRBD1. Looked up from germline, CDR1 is SGHDT and CDR2 is YYEEEE. The CDR3 length is 17 residues. The trim removed 3 bases at V and 6 bases at J, leaving 14 bases unmatched. CDR3 protein: CASSYPGQGSRGDTQYF. The CDR3, as DNA: TGTGCCAGCAGCTACCCGGGACAGGGATCCCGGGGGGATACGCAGTATTTT. The complete variable domain, with remaining parts taken from reference TRBV5-6 and TRBJ2-3, reads DAGVTQSPTHLIKTRGQQVTLRCSPKSGHDTVSWYQQALGQGPQFIFQYYEEEERQRGNFPDRFSGHQFPNYSSELNVNALLLGDSALYLCASSYPGQGSRGDTQYFGPGTRLTVL.

The V call is TRBV14, the J call TRBJ2-7; TRBD2 matches at 10 bases. The CDR3 has 16 amino acids. J was trimmed by 4 bases and V by 4 bases; bases with no gene match: 10. Germline V gene sequence: CDR1 SGHDN, CDR2 FVKESK. CDR3 sequence (DNA): TGTGCCAGCAGCCCTCTCCCCGGGACTAGCGTATACGAGCAGTACTTC. This codes for CASSPLPGTSVYEQYF.

J is TRBJ2-5 and V is TRBV7-2; 10 bases are shared with TRBD2. Losses at the gene ends were 5 bases for V and 2 bases for J; bases not matched to a gene: 5. CDR3 length: 15 residues. From germline, CDR1 is SGHTA and CDR2 FQGNSA. CDR3 DNA sequence: TGTGCCAGCAGCACCCTAGCGGGGGTTCAAGAGACCCAGTACTTC. Translated, it gives CASSTLAGVQETQYF.

This chain connects TRBV28 to TRBJ2-1; D possibly matches TRBD1 or TRBD2 (6 bases each). The CDR3 has 15 amino acids. The V gene lost 5 bases and the J gene lost 2 bases, with 13 bases spanning the gap. CDR1 MDHEN and CDR2 SYDVKM come from the germline V gene. The CDR3: CASSLPGAAYNEQFF. In DNA form, the CDR3 reads TGTGCCAGCAGTCTTCCGGGGGCTGCCTACAATGAGCAGTTCTTC.

V usage is TRBV4-3 and J usage is TRBJ1-2; 8 bases align to TRBD1. Germline lookup yields CDR1 LGHNA and CDR2 YSLEER. The CDR3 totals 16 residues. Losses at the gene ends were 1 base for V and 4 bases for J; bases not matched to a gene: 8. CDR3 bases: TGCGCCAGCAGCCAAGTATCCACAGGGGGTATCTATGGCTACACCTTC. Protein sequence: CASSQVSTGGIYGYTF.

This clone has a single count. Within the sample, other DNA sequences also encode this same CDR3. This sequence joins TRBV30 and TRBJ2-5; D perhaps matches TRBD2 (6 bases). The V end was cut by 0 bases, the J end by 5 bases, with 13 bases between. CDR1 and CDR2 from the germline V gene are GTSNPN and SVGIG (reference sequence). CDR3 length equals 14 residues. In nucleotides, the CDR3 is TGTGCCTGGAGTGTAGGGGCAGGGAGGGAGACCCAGTACTTC. Translated: CAWSVGAGRETQYF.

This clone was observed once. Additional DNA sequences in this sample encode the identical CDR3. The chain has TRBV27 and TRBJ1-5, with TRBD1 as a possible D gene (5 bases). The length of the CDR3 is 15 residues. Germline CDR1 is MNHEY and CDR2 is SMNVEV (reference sequence). V shed 1 base and J shed 4 bases, with 11 bases lying between them. CDR3 nucleotide sequence: TGTGCCAGCAGTTTATACGTCGGGGGGAATCAGCCCCAGCATTTT. It encodes CASSLYVGGNQPQHF.

On this clone itself: The same CDR3 arises from other DNA sequences in this sample as well. V and J are TRBV30 and TRBJ1-1, with D possibly being TRBD1 (5 bases). V dropped 0 bases and J dropped 3 bases, with 8 bases sitting between them. The V gene's germline CDR1 is GTSNPN and CDR2 SVGIG (reference sequence). This CDR3 comprises 13 residues. The CDR3 nucleotides read TGTGCCTGGAGTGTATGGGGGGACACTGAAGCTTTCTTT. Its translation is CAWSVWGDTEAFF.

The V gene is TRBV4-1, the J gene TRBJ2-1; 10 bases are shared with TRBD2. The V gene end was trimmed by 2 bases and the J gene end by 5 bases; junction bases not matched to a gene: 6. Per germline, CDR1 MGHRA and CDR2 YSYEKL. The CDR3 is 16 amino acids. CDR3 region: CASSQSRSGRDNEQFF. Written as DNA, the CDR3 is TGCGCCAGCAGCCAATCCCGCAGCGGGAGGGACAATGAGCAGTTCTTC.

A note on this clone: The same CDR3 is also encoded by other DNA sequences in this sample. The rearrangement joins TRBV7-9 to TRBJ2-2, with D uncertain. Germline V lookup: CDR1 SEHNR, CDR2 FQNEAQ (reference sequence). The CDR3 loop spans 11 amino acids. Between the trimmed V and J ends, which lost 2 bases and 6 bases, there was a span of 1 base. The CDR3 nucleotides are TGTGCCAGCAGCTTATCCGGGGAGCTGTTTTTT. It is translated as CASSLSGELFF.

The genes are TRBV19 and TRBJ2-7; TRBD1 matches at 8 bases. Germline CDR1 and CDR2: LNHDA and SQIVND (reference sequence). The CDR3 is 15 amino acids. V was clipped by 5 bases and J by 0 bases; unmatched bases: 6. The CDR3 nucleotides are TGTGCCAGTAGTTCGTGGGACAGGAGCTCCTACGAGCAGTACTTC. It is translated as CASSSWDRSSYEQYF.

The genes are TRBV5-6 and TRBJ2-5; D not resolved. Germline loops: CDR1 SGHDT, CDR2 YYEEEE. V lost 4 bases, J lost 5 bases, and 21 bases lay in between. The CDR3 totals 16 residues. The CDR3 is CASSGPSEPYTETQYF. DNA for the CDR3: TGTGCCAGCAGCGGACCCTCGGAACCCTATACGGAGACCCAGTACTTC.

This rearrangement joins TRBV28 to TRBJ2-7; TRBD1 might be the D (5 bases). Germline V gene lookup returns CDR1 MDHEN and CDR2 SYDVKM. Trimming left V 3 bases short and J 2 bases short, with 23 bases between. The CDR3 is made up of 18 amino acids. CDR3 residues: CASSFTPDTPRPTYEQYF. CDR3 DNA: TGTGCCAGCAGTTTTACCCCGGACACACCTCGGCCCACCTACGAGCAGTACTTC.

The chain joins TRBV27 to TRBJ2-1, with 9 bases matching TRBD2. The CDR3 length is 14 residues. The V and J ends lost 5 bases and 8 bases, in that order; junction bases with no gene match: 7. Per the germline V gene, CDR1 is MNHEY and CDR2 is SMNVEV (reference sequence). Here the CDR3 reads CASSQREALDEQFF. CDR3 coding DNA: TGTGCCAGCAGTCAGCGGGAGGCCTTGGATGAGCAGTTCTTC.

The table lists this clone with a count of one. J is TRBJ2-7 and V is TRBV2; the D gene is possibly TRBD2 (6 bases). Germline CDR1 is SNHLY and CDR2 is FYNNEI. Trimming pared 8 bases from V and 1 base from J, leaving 15 bases between. There are 14 residues in the CDR3. The CDR3 spells CASGRVGGSYEQYF. Here the CDR3 DNA reads TGTGCCAGCGGCCGGGTCGGGGGTTCCTACGAGCAGTACTTC.

Comments on this clone: The same CDR3 arises from other DNA sequences in this sample as well. This rearrangement joins TRBV27 to TRBJ1-4, with 7 bases lining up with TRBD1. The CDR3 extends over 14 amino acids. The V segment lost 6 bases and the J segment 4 bases; nucleotides outside the gene matches: 5. The V gene's germline CDR1 is MNHEY and CDR2 SMNVEV (reference sequence). CDR3 residues: CASSRQGLNEKLFF. CDR3 in DNA: TGTGCCAGCAGCCGACAGGGTCTTAATGAAAAACTGTTTTTT.

The gene calls are TRBV7-9 and TRBJ2-6, with a tentative D call TRBD1 (6 bases). Germline CDR1 and CDR2: SEHNR and FQNEAQ (reference sequence). V was clipped by 4 bases and J by 2 bases, with 12 bases between them. CDR3 length equals 16 residues. CDR3 DNA: TGTGCCAGCAGCTCCCAAGGGGGAGCTGGGGCCAACGTCCTGACTTTC. This translates into CASSSQGGAGANVLTF.

This rearrangement joins TRBV5-6 to TRBJ2-7, with 8 bases matching TRBD2. V shed 1 base, J shed 0 bases, and the junction held 6 bases outside the gene matches. CDR1 is SGHDT, CDR2 YYEEEE, per germline. This CDR3 is 16 amino acids long. DNA for the CDR3: TGTGCCAGCAGCTTGCTCTCGCGGGGGGACTCCTACGAGCAGTACTTC. This codes for CASSLLSRGDSYEQYF.

The gene calls are TRBV2 and TRBJ1-1, with a tentative D call TRBD1 (6 bases). The germline V and J ends were trimmed by 5 bases and 8 bases, with 18 bases remaining between them. There are 14 residues in the CDR3. Per germline, CDR1 SNHLY and CDR2 FYNNEI. The CDR3 DNA sequence: TGTGCCAGCAGTCCCGGGAGTATGGGGGCCGAAGCTTTCTTT. This gives the protein CASSPGSMGAEAFF.

The V gene is TRBV25-1, the J gene TRBJ2-1; maybe TRBD2 (5 bases). V gave up 1 base and J gave up 0 bases, with 10 bases separating them. Germline V gene data show CDR1 as MGHDK and CDR2 as SYGVNS. The CDR3 contains 16 residues. The CDR3 DNA is TGTGCCAGCAGTGAATGGACGGGGAGCTCCTACAATGAGCAGTTCTTC. Encoded protein: CASSEWTGSSYNEQFF.